This TCR beta chain was sequenced during a study of control samples from healthy donors and cancer patients (dated by TCRdb to about 2020). Cut back by 5 bases and 6 bases, the V and J ends lie 14 bases apart. The CDR3 contains 14 residues, cysteine and phenylalanine counted. The only DNA kept is the CDR3, 42 bases in frame from the first base. In the germline V gene, CDR1 corresponds to SQVTM and CDR2 to ANQGSEA. Libraries came from the immunoSEQ multiplex PCR assay. What TCRdb holds here is the immuneACCESS table cut down to in-frame rearrangements. Part of the clones is not present; checked against another copy, under half of the missing clones reflect an unresolved V gene, and the others are unexplained. For this sample the table gives 150,000 to 200,000 clones, of which approximately 96% were detected only once. The biggest ten clones account for about 8.5% of the sample. This clone was counted between two and nine times. This clone's antigen is unknown. No much larger clone is present one base from it, and per-base qualities are unavailable.

Sequencing was performed on blood. Recombination linked TRBV29-1 to TRBJ1-6; tentative D gene TRBD1, with 5 bases matching. The sequence was collected from a middle-aged woman in good health. The CDR3 is CSVKWQGINSPLHF. The nucleotide sequence is given as TGCAGCGTTAAGTGGCAGGGAATTAATTCACCCCTCCACTTT. When the CDR3 is completed using the reference TRBV29-1 and TRBJ1-6 genes on either side, the full variable domain is SAVISQKPSRDICQRGTSLTIQCQVDSQVTMMFWYRQQPGQSLTLIATANQGSEATYESGFVIDKFPISRPNLTFSTLTVSNMSPEDSSIYLCSVKWQGINSPLHFGNGTRLTVT.